This T cell receptor (beta chain) was documented in a study of control samples from healthy donors and cancer patients. The assay was immunoSEQ multiplex PCR, and TCRdb's table has in-frame clones only and misses some. The sample has roughly 73,000 clones, 92% seen once. V lost 5 bases and J 3 bases, leaving 4 bases between the germline ends. CDR1 is MDHEN and CDR2 is SYDVKM in the germline V gene. The CDR3 spans 11 residues. The rearrangement links TRBV28 to TRBJ1-2; D remains ambiguous. This TCR derives from a woman in her sixties or seventies in good health. The sequenced material came from blood. Here the CDR3 reads CASSLHYGYTF. The CDR3 coding sequence is TGTGCCAGCAGTCTGCACTATGGCTACACCTTC.